This T cell receptor (beta chain) was observed in a study of blood T cell repertoires in COVID-19. As for the study in general: COVID-19 samples collected from the United States, Italy and Spain covered acute and convalescent phases. In each case, the material was cDNA or gDNA derived from T cells, B-cell-depleted T cells, or PBMCs.

Germline lookup yields CDR1 MRHNA and CDR2 SNTAGT. The CDR3 covers 12 residues. V shed 6 bases, J shed 9 bases, and the junction held 5 bases outside the gene matches. The authors' processing: For nucleated cells, counts were estimated from reference gene primer amplification. Sequencing was performed with immunoSEQ multiplex PCR; in TCRdb, only in-frame clones are kept and a portion is missing. That table supplies the V and J calls and clone size; D and trimming were determined from the DNA. The sample holds approximately 13,000 clones; 84% are singletons and the top ten take roughly 32%. The sequencing sample was made of peripheral blood. This sequence originates from a man in his fifties with active COVID-19. The genes are TRBV6-4 and TRBJ2-1; 7 nucleotides agree with TRBD1. This CDR3 is CASSAPGGEQFF. The CDR3 DNA follows: TGTGCCAGCAGCGCCCCAGGGGGTGAGCAGTTCTTC.